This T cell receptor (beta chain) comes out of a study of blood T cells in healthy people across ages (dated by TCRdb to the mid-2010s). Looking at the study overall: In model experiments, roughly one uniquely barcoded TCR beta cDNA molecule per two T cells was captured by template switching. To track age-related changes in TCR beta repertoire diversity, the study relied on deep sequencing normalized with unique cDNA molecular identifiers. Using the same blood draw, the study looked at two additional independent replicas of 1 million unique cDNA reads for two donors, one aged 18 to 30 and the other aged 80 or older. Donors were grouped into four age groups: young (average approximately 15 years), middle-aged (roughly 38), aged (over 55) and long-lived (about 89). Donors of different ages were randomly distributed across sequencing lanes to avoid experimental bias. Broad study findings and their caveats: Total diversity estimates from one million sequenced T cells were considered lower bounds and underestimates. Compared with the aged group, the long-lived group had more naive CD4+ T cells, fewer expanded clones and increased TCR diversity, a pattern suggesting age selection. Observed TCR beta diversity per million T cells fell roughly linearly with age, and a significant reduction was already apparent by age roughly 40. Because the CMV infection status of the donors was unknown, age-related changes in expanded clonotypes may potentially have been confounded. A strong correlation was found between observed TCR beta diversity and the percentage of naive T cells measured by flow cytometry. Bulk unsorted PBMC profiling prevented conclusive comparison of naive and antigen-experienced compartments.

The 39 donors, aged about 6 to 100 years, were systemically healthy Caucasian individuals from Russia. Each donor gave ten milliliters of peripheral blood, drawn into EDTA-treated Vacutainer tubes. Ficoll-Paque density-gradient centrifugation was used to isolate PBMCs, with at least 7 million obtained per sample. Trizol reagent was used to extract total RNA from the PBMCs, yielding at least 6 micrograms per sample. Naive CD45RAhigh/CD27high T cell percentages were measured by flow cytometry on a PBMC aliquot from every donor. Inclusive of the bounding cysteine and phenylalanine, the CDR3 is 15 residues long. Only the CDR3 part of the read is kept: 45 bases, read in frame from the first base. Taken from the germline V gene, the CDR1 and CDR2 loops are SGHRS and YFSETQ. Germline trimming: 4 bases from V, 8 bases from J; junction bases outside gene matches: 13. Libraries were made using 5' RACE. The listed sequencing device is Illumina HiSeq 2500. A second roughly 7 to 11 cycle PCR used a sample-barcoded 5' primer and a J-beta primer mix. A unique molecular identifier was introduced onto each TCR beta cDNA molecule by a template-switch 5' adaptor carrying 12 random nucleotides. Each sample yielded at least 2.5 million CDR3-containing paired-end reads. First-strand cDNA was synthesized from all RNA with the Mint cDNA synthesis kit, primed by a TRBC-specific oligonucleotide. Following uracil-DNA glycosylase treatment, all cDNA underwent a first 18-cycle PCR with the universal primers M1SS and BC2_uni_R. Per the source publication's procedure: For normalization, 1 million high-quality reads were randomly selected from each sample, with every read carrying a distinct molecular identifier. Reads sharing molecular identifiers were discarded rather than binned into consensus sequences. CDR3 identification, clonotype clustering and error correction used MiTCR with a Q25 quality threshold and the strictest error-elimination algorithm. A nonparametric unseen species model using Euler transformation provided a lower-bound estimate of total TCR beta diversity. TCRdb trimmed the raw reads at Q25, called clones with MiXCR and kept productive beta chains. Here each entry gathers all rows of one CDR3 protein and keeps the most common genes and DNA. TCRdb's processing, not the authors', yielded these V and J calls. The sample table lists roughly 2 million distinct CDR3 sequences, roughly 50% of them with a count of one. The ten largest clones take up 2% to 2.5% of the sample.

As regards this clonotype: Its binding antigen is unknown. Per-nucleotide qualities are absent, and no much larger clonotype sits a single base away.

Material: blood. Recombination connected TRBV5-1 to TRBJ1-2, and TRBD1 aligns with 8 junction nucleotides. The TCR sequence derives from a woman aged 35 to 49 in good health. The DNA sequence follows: TGCGCCAGCAGCGCGGTTGGACAGGGCCTACGGGGCTACACCTTC. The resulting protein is CASSAVGQGLRGYTF. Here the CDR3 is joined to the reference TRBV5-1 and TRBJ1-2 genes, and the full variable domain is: KAGVTQTPRYLIKTRGQQVTLSCSPISGHRSVSWYQQTPGQGLQFLFEYFSETQRNKGNFPGRFSGRQFSNSRSEMNVSTLELGDSALYLCASSAVGQGLRGYTFGSGTRLTVV.